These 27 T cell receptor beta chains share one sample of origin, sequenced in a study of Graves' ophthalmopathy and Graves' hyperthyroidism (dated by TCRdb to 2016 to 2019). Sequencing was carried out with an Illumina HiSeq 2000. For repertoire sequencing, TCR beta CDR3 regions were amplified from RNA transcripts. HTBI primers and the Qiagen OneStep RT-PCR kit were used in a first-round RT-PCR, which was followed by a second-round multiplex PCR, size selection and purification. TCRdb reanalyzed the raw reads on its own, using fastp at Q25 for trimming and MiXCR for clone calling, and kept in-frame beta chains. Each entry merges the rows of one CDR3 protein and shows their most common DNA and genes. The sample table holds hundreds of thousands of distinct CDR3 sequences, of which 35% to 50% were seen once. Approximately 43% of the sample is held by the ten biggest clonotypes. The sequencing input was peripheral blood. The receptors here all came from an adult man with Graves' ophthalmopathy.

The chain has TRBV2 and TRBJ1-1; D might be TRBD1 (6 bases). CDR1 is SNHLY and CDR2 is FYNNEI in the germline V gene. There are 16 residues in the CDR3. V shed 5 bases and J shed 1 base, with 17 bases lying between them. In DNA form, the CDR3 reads TGTGCCAGCAGTTACGGTGGGGGCAGGGGGAACACTGAAGCTTTCTTT. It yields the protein CASSYGGGRGNTEAFF.

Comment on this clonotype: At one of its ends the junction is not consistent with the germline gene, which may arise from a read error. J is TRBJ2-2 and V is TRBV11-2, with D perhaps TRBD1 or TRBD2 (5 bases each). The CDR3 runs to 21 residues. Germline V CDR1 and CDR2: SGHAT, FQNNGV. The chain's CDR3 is CASSTNHPGSRAPTNTGELLF. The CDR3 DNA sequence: TGTGCCAGTAGCACCAATCATCCAGGGTCCAGGGCCCCGACAAACACCGGGGAGCTGCTTTTT. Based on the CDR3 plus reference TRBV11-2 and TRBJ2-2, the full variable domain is EAGVAQSPRYKIIEKRQSVAFWCNPISGHATLYWYQQILGQGPKLLIQFQNNGVVDDSQLPKDRFSAERLKGVDSTLKIQPAKLEDSAVYLCASSTNHPGSRAPTNTGELLFGEGSRLTVL.

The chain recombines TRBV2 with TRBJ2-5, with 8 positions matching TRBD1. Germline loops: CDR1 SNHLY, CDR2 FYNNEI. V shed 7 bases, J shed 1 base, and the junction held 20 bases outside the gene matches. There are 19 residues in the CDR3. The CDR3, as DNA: TGTGCCAGCATCTTGCAGGGGGCGTGGGGGATCGGCCCCCAAGAGACCCAGTACTTC. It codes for CASILQGAWGIGPQETQYF.

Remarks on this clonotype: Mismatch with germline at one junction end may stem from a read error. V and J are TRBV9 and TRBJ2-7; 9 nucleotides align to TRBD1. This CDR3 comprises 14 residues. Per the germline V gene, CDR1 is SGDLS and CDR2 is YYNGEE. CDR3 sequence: CASSARTGADLPDF. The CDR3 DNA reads TGTGCCAGCAGCGCGCGGACAGGGGCGGATCTTCCTGACTTC.

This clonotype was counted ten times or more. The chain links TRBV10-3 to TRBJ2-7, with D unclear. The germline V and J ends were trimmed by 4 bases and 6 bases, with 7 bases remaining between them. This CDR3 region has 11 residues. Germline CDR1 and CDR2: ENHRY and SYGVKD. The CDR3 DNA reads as TGTGCCATCAGTGCGTTGGGCGAGCAGTACTTC. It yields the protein CAISALGEQYF.

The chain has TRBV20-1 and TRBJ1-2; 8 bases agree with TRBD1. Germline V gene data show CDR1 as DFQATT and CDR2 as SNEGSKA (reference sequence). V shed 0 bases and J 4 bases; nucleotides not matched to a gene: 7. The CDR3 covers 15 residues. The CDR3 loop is CSARDSGGQGYGYTF. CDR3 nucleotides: TGCAGTGCTAGAGATAGCGGTGGACAGGGCTATGGCTACACCTTC.

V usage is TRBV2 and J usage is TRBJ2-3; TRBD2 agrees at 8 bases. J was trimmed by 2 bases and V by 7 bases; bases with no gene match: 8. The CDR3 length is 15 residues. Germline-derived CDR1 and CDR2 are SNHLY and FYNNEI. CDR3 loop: CASTRGGPVTDTQYF. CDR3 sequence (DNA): TGTGCCAGCACCCGGGGGGGGCCTGTCACAGATACGCAGTATTTT.

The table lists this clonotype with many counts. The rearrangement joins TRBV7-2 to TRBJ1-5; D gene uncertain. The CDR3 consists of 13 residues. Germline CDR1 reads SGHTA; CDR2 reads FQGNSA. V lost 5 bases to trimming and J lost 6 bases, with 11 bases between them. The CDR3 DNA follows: TGTGCCAGCAGCCCCAATTACGTTCAGCCCCAGCATTTT. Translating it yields CASSPNYVQPQHF. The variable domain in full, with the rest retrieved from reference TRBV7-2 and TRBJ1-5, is GAGVSQSPSNKVTEKGKDVELRCDPISGHTALYWYRQSLGQGLEFLIYFQGNSAPDKSGLPSDRFSAERTGGSVSTLTIQRTQQEDSAVYLCASSPNYVQPQHFGDGTRLSIL.

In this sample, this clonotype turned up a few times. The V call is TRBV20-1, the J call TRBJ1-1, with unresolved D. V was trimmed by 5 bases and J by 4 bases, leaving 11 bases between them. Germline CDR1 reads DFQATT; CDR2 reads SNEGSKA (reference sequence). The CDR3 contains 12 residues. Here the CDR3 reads CSADQQFTEAFF. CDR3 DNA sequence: TGCAGTGCTGACCAACAGTTCACTGAAGCTTTCTTT.

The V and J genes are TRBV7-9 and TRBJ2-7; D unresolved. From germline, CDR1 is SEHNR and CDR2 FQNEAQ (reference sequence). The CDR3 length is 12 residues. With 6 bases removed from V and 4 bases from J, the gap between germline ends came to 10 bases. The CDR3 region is CASRQTTYEQYF. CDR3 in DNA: TGTGCCAGCAGACAAACCACGTACGAGCAGTACTTC.

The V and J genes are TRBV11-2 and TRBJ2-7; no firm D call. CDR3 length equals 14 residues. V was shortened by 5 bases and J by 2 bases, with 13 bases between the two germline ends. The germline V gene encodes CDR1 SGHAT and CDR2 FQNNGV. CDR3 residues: CASSHRTVTYEQYF. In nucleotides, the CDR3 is TGTGCCAGCAGCCACCGGACCGTTACCTACGAGCAGTACTTC. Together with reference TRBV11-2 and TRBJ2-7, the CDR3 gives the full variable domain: EAGVAQSPRYKIIEKRQSVAFWCNPISGHATLYWYQQILGQGPKLLIQFQNNGVVDDSQLPKDRFSAERLKGVDSTLKIQPAKLEDSAVYLCASSHRTVTYEQYFGPGTRLTVT.

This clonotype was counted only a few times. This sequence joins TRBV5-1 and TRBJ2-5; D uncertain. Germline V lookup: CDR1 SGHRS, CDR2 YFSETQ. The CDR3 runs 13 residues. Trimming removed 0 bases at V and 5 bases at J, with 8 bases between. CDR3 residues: CASSLAPRETQYF. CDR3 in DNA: TGCGCCAGCAGCTTGGCCCCCCGGGAGACCCAGTACTTC.

DNA for the CDR3: TGTGCCAGCAGTGAAAGGAGAGGGAACACTGAAGCTTTCTTT. Its protein product is CASSERRGNTEAFF. The V gene is TRBV7-2, the J gene TRBJ1-1; D unclear. Trimming removed 6 bases from V and 1 base from J, with 12 bases in between. Germline V gene sequence: CDR1 SGHTA, CDR2 FQGNSA. The CDR3 covers 14 residues.

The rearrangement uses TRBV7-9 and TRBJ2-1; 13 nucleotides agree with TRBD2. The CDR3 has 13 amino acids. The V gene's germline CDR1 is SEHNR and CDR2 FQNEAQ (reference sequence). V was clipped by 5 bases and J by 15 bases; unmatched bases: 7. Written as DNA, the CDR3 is TGTGCCAGCAGCCCCGGGACTAGCGGGACTCTGTTCTTC. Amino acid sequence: CASSPGTSGTLFF.

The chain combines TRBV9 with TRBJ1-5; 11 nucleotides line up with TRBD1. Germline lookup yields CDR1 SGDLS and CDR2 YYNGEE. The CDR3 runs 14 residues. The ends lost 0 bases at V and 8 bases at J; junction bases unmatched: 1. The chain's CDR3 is CASSVGTGGEPQHF. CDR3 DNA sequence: TGTGCCAGCAGCGTAGGGACAGGGGGCGAGCCCCAGCATTTT.

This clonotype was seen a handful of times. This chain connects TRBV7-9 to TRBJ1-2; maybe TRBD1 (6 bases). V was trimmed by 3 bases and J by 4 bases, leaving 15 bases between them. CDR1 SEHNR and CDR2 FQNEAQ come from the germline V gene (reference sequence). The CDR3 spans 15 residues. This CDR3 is CASSFGGPVAYGYTF. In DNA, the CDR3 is TGTGCCAGCAGCTTTGGGGGCCCCGTAGCCTATGGCTACACCTTC.

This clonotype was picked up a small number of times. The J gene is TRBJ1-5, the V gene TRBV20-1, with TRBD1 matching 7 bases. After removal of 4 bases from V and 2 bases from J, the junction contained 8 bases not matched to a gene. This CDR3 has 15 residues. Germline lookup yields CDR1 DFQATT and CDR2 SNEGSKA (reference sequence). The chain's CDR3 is CSAKDRVRGNQPQHF. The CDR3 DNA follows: TGCAGTGCTAAAGACAGGGTTCGGGGCAATCAGCCCCAGCATTTT.

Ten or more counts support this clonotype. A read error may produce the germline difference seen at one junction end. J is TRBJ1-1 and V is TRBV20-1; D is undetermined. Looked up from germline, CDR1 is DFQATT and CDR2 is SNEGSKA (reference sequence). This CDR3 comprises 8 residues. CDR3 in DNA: TGCAGTGCTAGAGGTACCCACTTT. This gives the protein CSARGTHF.

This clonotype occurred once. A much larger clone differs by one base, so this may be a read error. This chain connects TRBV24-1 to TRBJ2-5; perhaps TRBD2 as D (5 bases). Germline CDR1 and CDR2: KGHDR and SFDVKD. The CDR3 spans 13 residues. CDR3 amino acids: CTTSGLWEETQYF. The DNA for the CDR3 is TGTACCACCAGTGGACTCTGGGAAGAGACCCAGTACTTC.

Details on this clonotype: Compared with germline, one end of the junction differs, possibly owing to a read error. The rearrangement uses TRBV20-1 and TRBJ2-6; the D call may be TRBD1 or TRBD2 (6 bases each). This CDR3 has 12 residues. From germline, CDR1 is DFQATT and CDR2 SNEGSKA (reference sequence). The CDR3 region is CSAGTGANVLTF. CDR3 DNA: TGCAGTGCCGGGACGGGGGCAAACGTCCTGACTTTC.

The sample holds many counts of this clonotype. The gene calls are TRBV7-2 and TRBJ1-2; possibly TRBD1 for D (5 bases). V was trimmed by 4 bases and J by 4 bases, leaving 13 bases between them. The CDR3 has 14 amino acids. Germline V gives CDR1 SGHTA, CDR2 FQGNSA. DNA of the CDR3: TGTGCCAGCAGCTCGAGACAGAAACGCTATGGCTACACCTTC. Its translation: CASSSRQKRYGYTF. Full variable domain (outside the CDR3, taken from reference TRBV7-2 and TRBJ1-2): GAGVSQSPSNKVTEKGKDVELRCDPISGHTALYWYRQSLGQGLEFLIYFQGNSAPDKSGLPSDRFSAERTGGSVSTLTIQRTQQEDSAVYLCASSSRQKRYGYTFGSGTRLTVV.

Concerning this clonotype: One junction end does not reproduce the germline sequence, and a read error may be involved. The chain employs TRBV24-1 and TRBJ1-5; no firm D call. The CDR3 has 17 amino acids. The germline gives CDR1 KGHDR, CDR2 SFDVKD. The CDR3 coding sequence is TGTGCCAGCAGTTACCCCTTCCGGGTGAGGAGCAATCAGCCCCAGCATTTT. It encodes CASSYPFRVRSNQPQHF.

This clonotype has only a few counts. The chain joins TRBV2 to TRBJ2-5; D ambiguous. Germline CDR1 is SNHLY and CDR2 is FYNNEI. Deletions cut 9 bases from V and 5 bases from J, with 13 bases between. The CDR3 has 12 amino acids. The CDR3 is CASSTAAETQYF. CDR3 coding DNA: TGTGCCAGTTCGACGGCGGCGGAGACCCAGTACTTC.

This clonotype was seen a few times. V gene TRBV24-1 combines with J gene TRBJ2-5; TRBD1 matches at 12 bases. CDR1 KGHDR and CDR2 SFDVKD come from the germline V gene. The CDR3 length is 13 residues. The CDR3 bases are TGTGCTAGGGGACAGGGGGCCGAAGAGACCCAGTACTTC. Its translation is CARGQGAEETQYF.

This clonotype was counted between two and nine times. The CDR3 DNA reads TGTGCCAGCAGCTTAGATTATGGGAGTCAGCAGTACTTC. Residues: CASSLDYGSQQYF. The V gene is TRBV7-9, the J gene TRBJ2-7, with a possible D match to TRBD2 (5 bases). Trimming stripped 1 base from V and 8 bases from J, with 12 bases between. The CDR3 is 13 residues long. The V gene's germline CDR1 is SEHNR and CDR2 FQNEAQ (reference sequence).

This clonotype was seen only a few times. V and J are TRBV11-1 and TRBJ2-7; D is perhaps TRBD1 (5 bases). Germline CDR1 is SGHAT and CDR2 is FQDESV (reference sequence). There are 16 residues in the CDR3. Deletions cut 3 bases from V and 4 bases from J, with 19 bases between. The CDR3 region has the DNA TGTGCCAGCAGCTTTAGAAACGAAGGGAACAGGTACGAGCAGTACTTC. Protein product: CASSFRNEGNRYEQYF.

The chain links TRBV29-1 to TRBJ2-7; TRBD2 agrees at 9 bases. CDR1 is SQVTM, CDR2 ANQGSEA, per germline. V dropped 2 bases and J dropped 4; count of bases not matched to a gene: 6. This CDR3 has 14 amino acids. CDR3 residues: CSVELAGSSYEQYF. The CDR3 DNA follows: TGCAGCGTTGAACTAGCGGGATCTTCTTACGAGCAGTACTTC.